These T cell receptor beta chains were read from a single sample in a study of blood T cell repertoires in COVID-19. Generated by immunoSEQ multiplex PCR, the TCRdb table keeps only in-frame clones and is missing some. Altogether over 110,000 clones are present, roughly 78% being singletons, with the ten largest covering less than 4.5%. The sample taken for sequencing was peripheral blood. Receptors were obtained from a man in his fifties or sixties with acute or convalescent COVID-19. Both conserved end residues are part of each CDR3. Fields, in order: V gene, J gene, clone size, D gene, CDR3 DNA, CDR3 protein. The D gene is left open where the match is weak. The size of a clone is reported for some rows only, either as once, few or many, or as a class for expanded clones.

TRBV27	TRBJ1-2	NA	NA	TGTGCCAGCAGTCCCCATGGGGAGGGTGGCTACACCTTC	CASSPHGEGGYTF
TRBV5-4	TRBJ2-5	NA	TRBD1	TGTGCCAGCAGCAAGGCCCACAGGGGCGTGGAGACCCAGTACTTC	CASSKAHRGVETQYF
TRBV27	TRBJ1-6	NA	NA	TGTGCCAGCAGTTCTGGGCAGCTTAATTCACCCCTCCACTTT	CASSSGQLNSPLHF
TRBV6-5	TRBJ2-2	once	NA	TGTGCCAGCAGGAGACTCAGGGGATCCGGGGAGCTGTTTTTT	CASRRLRGSGELFF
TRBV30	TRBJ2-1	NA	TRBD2	TGTGCCTGGAGTAATGGGAGGGGTGAGCAGTTCTTC	CAWSNGRGEQFF
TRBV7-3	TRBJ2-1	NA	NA	TGTGCCAGCAGACGCAACTCGGGTAGCGTTGAGCAGTTCTTC	CASRRNSGSVEQFF
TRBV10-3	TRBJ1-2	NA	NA	TGTGCCATCAGTGGGGCAGGAGGTTCTTCTGGCTACACCTTC	CAISGAGGSSGYTF
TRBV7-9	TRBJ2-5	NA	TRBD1	TGTGCCAGCACCCCGGGACAGGGCCAAGAGACCCAGTACTTC	CASTPGQGQETQYF
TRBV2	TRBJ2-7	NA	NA	TGTGCCAGCAGTCGGACGGGGACCTACGAGCAGTACTTC	CASSRTGTYEQYF
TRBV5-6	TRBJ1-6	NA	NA	TGTGCCAGCAGCGCCGGGACAATAGCTTCACCCCTCCACTTT	CASSAGTIASPLHF
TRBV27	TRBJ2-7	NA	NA	TGTGCCAGCAGTTTATCGAGAGGGTTTGGGAGCTCCTACGAGCAGTACTTC	CASSLSRGFGSSYEQYF
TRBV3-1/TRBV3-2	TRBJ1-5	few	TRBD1	TGTGCCAGCAGCCAACAGGGGGTAATGGGTCAGCCCCAGCATTTT	CASSQQGVMGQPQHF
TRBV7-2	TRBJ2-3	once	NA	TGTGCCAGCAGCTTAAGCGGCGTCACAGATACGCAGTATTTT	CASSLSGVTDTQYF
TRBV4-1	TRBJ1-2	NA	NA	TGCGCCAGCAGCCAAGTGCCGGGGTCTCTTGGCTACACCTTC	CASSQVPGSLGYTF